This T cell receptor beta chain came from a study of naive and memory T cell subsets. The beta constant-region primer was an equimolar mix of two oligonucleotides covering TRBC1 and TRBC2. The ligated cDNA underwent four PCR rounds using SP2 and nested alpha and beta constant-region primers. TCRdb redid the calling of the UMI-ligation and nested PCR reads with MiXCR, one entry per CDR3 protein. The repertoire holds about 21,000 distinct CDR3 sequences, with around 10% as singletons. This clonotype was seen more than once but under ten times. The antigen is unknown. Whole-study findings and limits: A clonotype means one alpha or beta sequence, not an alpha/beta pair.

After the first PCR, alpha and beta chain libraries were processed separately. CMV status came from CD4+ T cell IFNgamma after overnight CMV lysate stimulation of fresh PBMCs. The sample consisted of central memory CD8+ T cells from blood. This TCR was recovered from a human donor in good health.

CDR3 loop: CASESGASGYNEQFF. The CDR3 DNA reads as TGTGCCAGCGAATCTGGAGCTAGCGGGTACAATGAGCAGTTCTTC. V gene TRBV7-8 combines with J gene TRBJ2-1, with 8 bases fitting TRBD2. Trimming at V came to 8 bases and at J to 4 bases, leaving 10 bases not matched to a gene. Germline-derived CDR1 and CDR2 are SGHVS and FQNEAQ. The CDR3 loop spans 15 amino acids.